Shown below are 5 T cell receptor beta chains from a single sample sequenced in a study of blood T cell repertoires in COVID-19. Only in-frame clones appear in the TCRdb table, and some are missing; sequencing was by immunoSEQ multiplex PCR. The repertoire consists of fewer than 350,000 clones, with 70% to 90% occurring once and the leading ten covering about 5.7%. The sequenced sample consisted of PBMCs or T cells enriched from blood (not recorded which). The receptors derive from a woman in her 40s who had recovered from COVID-19.

CDR3 amino acids: CAWSAGSQPQHF. CDR3 nucleotides: TGTGCCTGGAGTGCAGGATCTCAGCCCCAGCATTTT. This chain connects TRBV30 to TRBJ1-5; D is ambiguous. CDR1 and CDR2 (germline): GTSNPN, SVGIG (reference sequence). CDR3 size: 12 residues. Deletions cut 1 base from V and 6 bases from J, with 7 bases between.

The chain recombines TRBV28 with TRBJ2-7, with D maybe TRBD2 (5 bases). From germline, CDR1 is MDHEN and CDR2 SYDVKM. The CDR3 is made up of 12 amino acids. The ends were cut back, 7 bases at V and 4 bases at J, with 11 bases in the middle. The CDR3 DNA reads TGTGCCAGCACCGAGGGTGGGTACGAGCAGTACTTC. This encodes CASTEGGYEQYF.

This chain joins TRBV7-9 and TRBJ1-2; perhaps TRBD1 as D (6 bases). This CDR3 has 11 amino acids. Trimming pared 5 bases from V and 10 bases from J, leaving 11 bases between. The germline V gene encodes CDR1 SEHNR and CDR2 FQNEAQ (reference sequence). The CDR3 coding sequence is TGTGCCAGCAGCGAAGCAGGGGCCTACACCTTC. It translates to CASSEAGAYTF.

This clone was observed once. The V call is TRBV7-2, the J call TRBJ2-7; the match to TRBD2 covers 10 bases. Unmatched junction bases numbered 5, after V lost 1 base and J lost 5 bases. The length of the CDR3 is 15 residues. Germline CDR1 is SGHTA and CDR2 is FQGNSA. This CDR3 reads CASSLGGTSEDEQYF. CDR3 sequence (DNA): TGTGCCAGCAGCTTAGGGGGGACTAGCGAAGACGAGCAGTACTTC.

The CDR3: CASSLGGRGEYF. CDR3 bases: TGTGCCAGCAGCTTAGGGGGCAGGGGGGAGTACTTC. The chain uses TRBV11-2 and TRBJ2-5, with D tentatively TRBD1 (7 bases). This CDR3 has 12 amino acids. Trimming took 1 base from V and 12 from J, leaving 12 bases between them. Germline values: CDR1 SGHAT, CDR2 FQNNGV.